The text below deals with one T cell receptor beta chain. Its antigen is still unknown. There are 14 residues in the CDR3. Losses at the gene ends were 6 bases for V and 6 bases for J; bases not matched to a gene: 5. Germline loops: CDR1 SGHRS, CDR2 YFSETQ. This sample was taken from a study of tumor-infiltrating lymphocytes in localized non-small cell lung cancer. Overall study context: Tumor tissue and non-adjacent uninvolved lung came from each patient.

Some clones are missing from TCRdb's copy, which holds only in-frame ones; the method was immunoSEQ multiplex PCR. Of around 25,000 clones in the sample, approximately 59% were seen once. Study-level results: Tumors had more T cell infiltration than uninvolved lung, per TCRbeta sequencing and CD3 counts. Different pieces of the same tissue were used for each assay.

The sequencing input was lung tumor tissue. The chain uses TRBV5-1 and TRBJ2-2, with TRBD1 matching 10 bases. The clonotype comes from a human donor with non-small cell lung cancer. The CDR3 reads CASTAGTGAGELFF. The CDR3 nucleotides read TGCGCCAGCACAGCCGGGACAGGGGCCGGGGAGCTGTTTTTT.